The next 9 T cell receptor beta chains were all read from a single sample in a study of shared clonotypes between healthy human individuals. Method: immunoSEQ multiplex PCR; TCRdb's copy keeps in-frame clones and lacks some. The sample yields roughly 2,300,000 clones, about 90% seen once. Sequencing input: naive CD4+ T cells from PBMCs. The subset: CD45RA+ positively selected. These receptors all stem from a man aged 18 to 29 in good health. Some clones in this sample may be carry-over from other donors' samples.

This clone was seen more than once but under ten times. V and J are TRBV7-2 and TRBJ2-3, with 8 bases aligning to TRBD2. CDR1 is SGHTA and CDR2 is FQGNSA in the germline V gene. This CDR3 region has 14 residues. Trimming at V came to 4 bases and at J to 0 bases, leaving 0 bases not matched to a gene. This CDR3 is CASSSSGSTDTQYF. In nucleotides, the CDR3 is TGTGCCAGCAGCTCTAGCGGGAGCACAGATACGCAGTATTTT.

J is TRBJ2-5 and V is TRBV30, with D possibly called TRBD1 or TRBD2 (5 bases each). The CDR3 is 11 amino acids. Germline assignment: CDR1 GTSNPN and CDR2 SVGIG (reference sequence). CDR3 nucleotides: TGTGCTCATGGGGGTACAGAGACCCAGTACTTC. Protein product: CAHGGTETQYF.

This rearrangement joins TRBV7-2 to TRBJ2-5, with D hard to call. Germline loops: CDR1 SGHTA, CDR2 FQGNSA. The CDR3 has 13 residues. The V end lost 5 bases, the J end lost 2 bases, and 9 bases lay between the germline ends. The chain's CDR3 is CASSPSPQETQYF. CDR3 DNA: TGTGCCAGCAGCCCCTCGCCTCAAGAGACCCAGTACTTC.

The chain carries TRBV7-8 and TRBJ1-2; possibly TRBD1 for D (5 bases). Germline CDR1 and CDR2: SGHVS and FQNEAQ. The CDR3 contains 13 residues. V was trimmed by 5 bases and J by 3 bases, leaving 10 bases between them. CDR3 amino acids: CASSQGSDYGYTF. The CDR3 bases are TGTGCCAGCAGCCAGGGTTCAGACTATGGCTACACCTTC.

This clone showed up just once. The V gene is TRBV11-2, the J gene TRBJ2-1, with 7 bases fitting TRBD2. CDR3 length equals 16 residues. Germline V gives CDR1 SGHAT, CDR2 FQNNGV. V trimming: 6 bases; J trimming: 8 bases; junction bases outside the gene matches: 16. The CDR3 loop is CASRPGFAGVADEQFF. In DNA, the CDR3 is TGTGCCAGCAGGCCCGGCTTTGCGGGAGTTGCGGATGAGCAGTTCTTC.

This sequence joins TRBV5-1 and TRBJ2-3, with D perhaps TRBD1 (6 bases). V shed 0 bases and J shed 0 bases, with 11 bases lying between them. Germline assignment: CDR1 SGHRS and CDR2 YFSETQ. The CDR3 has 16 amino acids. Written as DNA, the CDR3 is TGCGCCAGCAGCTTGGAGTCAGGACAGAGCACAGATACGCAGTATTTT. Protein: CASSLESGQSTDTQYF.

As DNA, the CDR3 is TGTGCCAGCAGCTTAGTCGGGCTAGCGCCTCCTAATGAGCAGTTCTTC. As protein: CASSLVGLAPPNEQFF. The chain is built from TRBV11-3 and TRBJ2-1, with D tentatively TRBD2 (6 bases). Deletions cut 1 base from V and 7 bases from J, with 17 bases between. Germline assignment: CDR1 SGHNT and CDR2 YENEEA. The CDR3 runs 16 residues. The variable domain in full, with the rest retrieved from reference TRBV11-3 and TRBJ2-1, is EAGVVQSPRYKIIEKKQPVAFWCNPISGHNTLYWYLQNLGQGPELLIRYENEEAVDDSQLPKDRFSAERLKGVDSTLKIQPAELGDSAVYLCASSLVGLAPPNEQFFGPGTRLTVL.

V is TRBV4-1 and J is TRBJ2-5, with D tentatively TRBD2 (7 bases). Trimming cost V 2 bases and J 5 bases, with 15 bases left between them. Germline assignment: CDR1 MGHRA and CDR2 YSYEKL. The CDR3 covers 15 residues. DNA for the CDR3: TGCGCCAGCAGCCAAAGGGGGGGGCAACGCGAGACCCAGTACTTC. Its protein is CASSQRGGQRETQYF.

The genes are TRBV6-6 and TRBJ2-7; tentatively, D is TRBD1 (6 bases). V shed 6 bases and J shed 0 bases, with 12 bases lying between them. Per germline, CDR1 MNHNY and CDR2 SVGAGI (reference sequence). The CDR3 runs to 14 residues. Here the CDR3 DNA reads TGTGCCAGCAGAGGGGACAAATACTCCTACGAGCAGTACTTC. Its protein is CASRGDKYSYEQYF.